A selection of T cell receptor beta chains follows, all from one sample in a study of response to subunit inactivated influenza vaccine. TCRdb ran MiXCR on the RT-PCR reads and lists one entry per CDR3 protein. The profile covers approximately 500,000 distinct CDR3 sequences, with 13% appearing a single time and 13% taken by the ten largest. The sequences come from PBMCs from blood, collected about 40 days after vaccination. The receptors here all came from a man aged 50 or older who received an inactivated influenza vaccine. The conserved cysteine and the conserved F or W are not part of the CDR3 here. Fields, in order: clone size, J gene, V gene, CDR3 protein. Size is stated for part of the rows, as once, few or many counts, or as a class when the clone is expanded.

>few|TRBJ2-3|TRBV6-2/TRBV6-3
ASSYSGFVTDTQY
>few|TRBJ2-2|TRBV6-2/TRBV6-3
ASTTLRTGELF
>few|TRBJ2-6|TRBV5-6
ASSTGTGDFAGANVLT
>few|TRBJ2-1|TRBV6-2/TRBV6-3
ASSRPSGTRRNEQF
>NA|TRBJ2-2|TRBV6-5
ASSFDRGIDTGELF
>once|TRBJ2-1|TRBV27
ASSPGTSGMGEQF
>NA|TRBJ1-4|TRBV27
ASSAQPPGKLF
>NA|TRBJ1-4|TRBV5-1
ASSLKQGDEKLF
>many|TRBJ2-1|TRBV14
ASSHPTDRAIYNEQF
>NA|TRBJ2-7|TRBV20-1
SVTGGSYEQY
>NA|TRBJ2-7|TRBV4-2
ASSQDRREGYGEQY
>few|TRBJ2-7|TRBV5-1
ASSLEADRGEQY
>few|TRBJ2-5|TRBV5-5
ASSLEPSQETQY
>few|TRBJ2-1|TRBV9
ASSPGGLNDNEQF
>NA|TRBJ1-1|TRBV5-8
ASSRTRQTWAF
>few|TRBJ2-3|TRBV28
ASSWPLQRESTDTQY
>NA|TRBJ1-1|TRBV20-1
SARSGQGAEGTEAF
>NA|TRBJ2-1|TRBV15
ATSRPTRDEQF
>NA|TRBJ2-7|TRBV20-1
SARLRGRENYEQY
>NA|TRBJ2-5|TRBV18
ASSPFSEETQY
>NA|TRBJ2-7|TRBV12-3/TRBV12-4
ASSLSGGTDEQY
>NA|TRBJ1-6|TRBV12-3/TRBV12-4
ASRGPNSPLH